This T cell receptor beta chain was captured by sequencing in a study of blood T cell repertoires in COVID-19. Across the study: Some COVID-19 samples were acute and others convalescent; all came from the United States, Italy and Spain.

Trimming removed 3 bases from V and 10 bases from J, with 14 bases in between. CDR1 and CDR2 from the germline V gene are SGHRS and YFSETQ. This CDR3 has 14 amino acids. Profiling relied on immunoSEQ multiplex PCR, and the TCRdb table lists in-frame clones only, not all of them. The table includes 100,000 to 150,000 clones, more than 60% detected once. The sequence was obtained from a woman in her 70s with acute or convalescent COVID-19. The chain joins TRBV5-1 to TRBJ1-6; D perhaps matches TRBD1 (6 bases). Sequencing was performed on peripheral blood. CDR3 sequence (DNA): TGCGCCAGCAGCTCGGAGGGGGGGGTATCACCCCTCCACTTT. Amino acids: CASSSEGGVSPLHF.